This T cell receptor (beta chain) was recorded in a study of cytomegalovirus exposure and HLA in healthy donors. The PCR ran on 60 Vbeta and 13 Jbeta primers. The assay was immunoSEQ multiplex PCR, and TCRdb's table has in-frame clones only and misses some. The table gives 55,000 or so clones; the top ten clones make up approximately 12% of it. Germline lookup yields CDR1 MGHRA and CDR2 YSYEKL. The CDR3 contains 16 residues. Material: PBMCs. The rearrangement joins TRBV4-1 to TRBJ2-5; 9 nucleotides align to TRBD2. The J call may be in error: the DNA end matches TRBJ2-7 better. The clonotype comes from a woman aged 30 to 39 in good health and CMV-seropositive. The CDR3, as DNA: TGCGCCAGCAGCGGGAGGGCGGGAGGGGGGGCCTACGAGCAGTACTTC. Translated, it gives CASSGRAGGGAYEQYF.